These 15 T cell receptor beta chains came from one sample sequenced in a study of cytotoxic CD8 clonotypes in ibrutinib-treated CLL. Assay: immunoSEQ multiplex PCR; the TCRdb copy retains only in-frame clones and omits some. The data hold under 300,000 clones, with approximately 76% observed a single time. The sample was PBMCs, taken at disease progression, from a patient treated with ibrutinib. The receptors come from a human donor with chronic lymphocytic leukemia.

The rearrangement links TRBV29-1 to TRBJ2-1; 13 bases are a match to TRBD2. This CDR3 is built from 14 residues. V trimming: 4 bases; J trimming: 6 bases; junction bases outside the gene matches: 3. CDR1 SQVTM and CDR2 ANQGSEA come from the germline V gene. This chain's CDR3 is CSVAGLAGTNEQFF. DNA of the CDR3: TGCAGCGTTGCGGGACTAGCGGGGACCAATGAGCAGTTCTTC.

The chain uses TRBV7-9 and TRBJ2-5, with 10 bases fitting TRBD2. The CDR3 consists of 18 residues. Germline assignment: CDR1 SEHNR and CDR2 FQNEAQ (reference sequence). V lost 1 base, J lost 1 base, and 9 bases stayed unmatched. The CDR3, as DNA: TGTGCCAGCAGCTTAGAGGTGCTGTCTAGCGGGGGCCAAGAGACCCAGTACTTC. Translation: CASSLEVLSSGGQETQYF.

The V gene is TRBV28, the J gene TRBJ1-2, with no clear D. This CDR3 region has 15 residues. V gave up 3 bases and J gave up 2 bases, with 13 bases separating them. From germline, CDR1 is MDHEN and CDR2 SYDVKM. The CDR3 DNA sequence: TGTGCCAGCAGTTTTCACAGAGAGGTAAACTATGGCTACACCTTC. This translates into CASSFHREVNYGYTF.

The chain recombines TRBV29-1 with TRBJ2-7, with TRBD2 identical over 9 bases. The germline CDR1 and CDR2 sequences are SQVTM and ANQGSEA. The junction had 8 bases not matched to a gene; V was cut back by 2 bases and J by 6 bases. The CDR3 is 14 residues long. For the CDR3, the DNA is TGCAGCGTTGAAAAAGGGGGACTAGCTCGCGAGCAGTACTTC. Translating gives CSVEKGGLAREQYF.

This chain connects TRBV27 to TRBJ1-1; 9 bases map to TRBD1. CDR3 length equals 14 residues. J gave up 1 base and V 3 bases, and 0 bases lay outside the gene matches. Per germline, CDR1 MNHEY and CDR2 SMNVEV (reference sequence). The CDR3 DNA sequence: TGTGCCAGCAGTTTGACAGGGGGGAACACTGAAGCTTTCTTT. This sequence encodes CASSLTGGNTEAFF.

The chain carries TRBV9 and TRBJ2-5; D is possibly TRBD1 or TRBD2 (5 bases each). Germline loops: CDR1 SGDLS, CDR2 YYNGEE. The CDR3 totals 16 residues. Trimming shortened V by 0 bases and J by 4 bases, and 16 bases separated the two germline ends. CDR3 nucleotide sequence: TGTGCCAGCAGCGTAGGTCGGCAGGGAGTTTTAGAGACCCAGTACTTC. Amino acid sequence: CASSVGRQGVLETQYF.

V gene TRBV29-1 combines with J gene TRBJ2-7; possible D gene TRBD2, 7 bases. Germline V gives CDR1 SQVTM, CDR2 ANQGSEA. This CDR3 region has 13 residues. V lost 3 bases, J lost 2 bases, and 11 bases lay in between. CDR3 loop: CSVDLGGPYEQYF. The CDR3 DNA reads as TGCAGCGTTGACCTCGGGGGGCCCTACGAGCAGTACTTC.

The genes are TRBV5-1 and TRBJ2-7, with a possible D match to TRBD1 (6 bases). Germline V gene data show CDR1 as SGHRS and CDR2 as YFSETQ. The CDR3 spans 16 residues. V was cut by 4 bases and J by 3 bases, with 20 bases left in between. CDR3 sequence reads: CASSLTPPGQDYEQYF. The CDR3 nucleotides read TGCGCCAGCAGCCTAACTCCACCGGGACAAGACTACGAGCAGTACTTC.

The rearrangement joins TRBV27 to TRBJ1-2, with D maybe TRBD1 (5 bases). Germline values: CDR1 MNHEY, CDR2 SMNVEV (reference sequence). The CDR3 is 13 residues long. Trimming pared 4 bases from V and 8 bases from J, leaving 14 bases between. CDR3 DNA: TGTGCCAGCAGTTCTCAAGGGGCGGGGGGCTACACCTTC. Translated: CASSSQGAGGYTF.

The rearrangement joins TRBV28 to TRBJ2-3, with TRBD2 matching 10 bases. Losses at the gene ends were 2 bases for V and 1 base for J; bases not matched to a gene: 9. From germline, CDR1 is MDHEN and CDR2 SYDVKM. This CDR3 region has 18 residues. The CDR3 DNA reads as TGTGCCAGCAGTTTAGTGACTAGCGGGTGGTCGGGCACAGATACGCAGTATTTT. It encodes CASSLVTSGWSGTDTQYF. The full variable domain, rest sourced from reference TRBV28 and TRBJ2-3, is DVKVTQSSRYLVKRTGEKVFLECVQDMDHENMFWYRQDPGLGLRLIYFSYDVKMKEKGDIPEGYSVSREKKERFSLILESASTNQTSMYLCASSLVTSGWSGTDTQYFGPGTRLTVL.

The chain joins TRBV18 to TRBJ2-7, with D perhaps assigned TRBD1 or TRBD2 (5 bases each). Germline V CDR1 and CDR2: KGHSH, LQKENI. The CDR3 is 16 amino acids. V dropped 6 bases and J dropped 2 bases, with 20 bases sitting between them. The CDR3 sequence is CASSNQGAGRTYEQYF. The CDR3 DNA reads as TGTGCCAGCTCGAATCAGGGTGCAGGGAGAACCTACGAGCAGTACTTC.

The DNA of the CDR3 is TGTGCCAGCTCACCACCGTCGGCACGGGTTTTGGGGGAGCAGTACTTC. This sequence encodes CASSPPSARVLGEQYF. V gene TRBV18 combines with J gene TRBJ2-7; D not certain. Trimming stripped 0 bases from V and 7 bases from J, with 19 bases between. The CDR3 contains 16 residues. Germline V CDR1 and CDR2: KGHSH, LQKENI.

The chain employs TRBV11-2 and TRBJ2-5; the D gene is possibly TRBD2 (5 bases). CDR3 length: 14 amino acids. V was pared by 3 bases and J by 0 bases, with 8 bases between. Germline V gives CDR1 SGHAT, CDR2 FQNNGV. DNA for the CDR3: TGTGCCAGCAGCTTTACTAGGGACCAAGAGACCCAGTACTTC. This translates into CASSFTRDQETQYF.

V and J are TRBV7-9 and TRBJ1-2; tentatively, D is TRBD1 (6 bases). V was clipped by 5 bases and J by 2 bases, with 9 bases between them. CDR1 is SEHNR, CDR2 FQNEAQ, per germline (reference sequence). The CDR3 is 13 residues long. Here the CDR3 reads CASSPTGNYGYTF. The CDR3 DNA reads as TGTGCCAGCAGCCCTACAGGGAACTATGGCTACACCTTC.

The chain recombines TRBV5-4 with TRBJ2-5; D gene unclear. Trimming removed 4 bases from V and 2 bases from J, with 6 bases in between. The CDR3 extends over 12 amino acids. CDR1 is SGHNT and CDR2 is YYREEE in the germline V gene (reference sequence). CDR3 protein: CASSGIQETQYF. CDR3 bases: TGTGCCAGCAGCGGGATACAAGAGACCCAGTACTTC.